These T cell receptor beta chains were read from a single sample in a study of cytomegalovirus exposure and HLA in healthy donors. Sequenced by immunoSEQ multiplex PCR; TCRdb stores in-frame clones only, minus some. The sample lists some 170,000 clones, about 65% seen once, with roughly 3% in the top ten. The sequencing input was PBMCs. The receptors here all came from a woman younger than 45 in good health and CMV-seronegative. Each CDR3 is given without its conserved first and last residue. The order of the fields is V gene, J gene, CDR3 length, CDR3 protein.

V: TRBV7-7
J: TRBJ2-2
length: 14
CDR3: ASRHEERGNTGELF

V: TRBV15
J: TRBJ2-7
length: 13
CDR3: ATSRDMLALYEQY

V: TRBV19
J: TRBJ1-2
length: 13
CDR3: ASSILTANLYGYT

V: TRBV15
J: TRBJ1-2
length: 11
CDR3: ATSIDRGDGYT

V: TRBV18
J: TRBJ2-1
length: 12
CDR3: ASSPDRGVNEQF

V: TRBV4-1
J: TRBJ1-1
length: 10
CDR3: ASSQVGSEAF

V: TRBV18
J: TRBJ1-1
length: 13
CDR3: ASSSLTGASTEAF

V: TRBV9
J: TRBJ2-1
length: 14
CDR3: ASSAGMAVSYNEQF

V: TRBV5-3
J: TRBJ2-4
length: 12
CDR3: ARSGRLAKNIQY

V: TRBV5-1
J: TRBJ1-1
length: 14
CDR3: ASSLSWTGMNTEAF

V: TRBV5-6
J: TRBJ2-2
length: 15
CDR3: ASSLKLRVEDTGELF

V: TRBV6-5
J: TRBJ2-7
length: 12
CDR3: ASSYEATGYEQY

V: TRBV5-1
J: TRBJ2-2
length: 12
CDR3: ASSRGSGSWELF

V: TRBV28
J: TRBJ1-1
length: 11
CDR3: ASSRIGGTEAF

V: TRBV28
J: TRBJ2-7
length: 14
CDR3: ASSPLGGEYSYEQY

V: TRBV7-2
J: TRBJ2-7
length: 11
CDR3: ASSPQGASEQY

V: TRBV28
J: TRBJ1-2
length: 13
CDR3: ASSPGQGGLYGYT

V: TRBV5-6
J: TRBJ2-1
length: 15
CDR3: ASSHGLADSSYNEQF